This TCR beta chain was observed in a study of cytomegalovirus exposure and HLA in healthy donors. CDR3 length: 12 residues. Germline V gene sequence: CDR1 SGHDT, CDR2 YYEEEE. V lost 5 bases and J lost 3, with 8 bases in between. Comment on this clone: Its antigen is currently unknown.

13 Jbeta primers and 60 Vbeta primers were used for the PCR. Sequencing used immunoSEQ multiplex PCR; TCRdb keeps in-frame clones, though not all of them. Among 100,000 to 150,000 clones listed, 75% were seen once. General study findings and limits: Later findings reportedly placed an Asian-associated ancestry cluster below the approximately 700-donor mean for N-insertions. The study reported that TCR beta sequences accurately predicted HLA-A and HLA-B alleles in most subjects.

Material for sequencing was PBMCs. The TCR sequence derives from a woman in her forties or fifties in good health and CMV-seronegative. The J gene is TRBJ1-1, the V gene TRBV5-6; no reliable D call. The CDR3 is CASSWSDTEAFF. The DNA of the CDR3 is TGTGCCAGCAGTTGGAGCGACACTGAAGCTTTCTTT.